These 30 T cell receptor beta chains share one sample of origin, sequenced in a study of OX40 agonist ivuxolimab in advanced cancers. Repertoires were generated with immunoSEQ multiplex PCR, while TCRdb's copy carries only in-frame clones and drops some. This sample has more than 60,000 clones; 85% to 90% occur once, and the top ten carry 14%. The source was CD4+ or CD8+ T cells sorted from blood, collected in a trial of the OX40 agonist ivuxolimab. The receptors stem from an adult with an advanced solid tumor such as melanoma, head and neck, liver or kidney cancer.

The V gene is TRBV4-2, the J gene TRBJ1-1; no reliable D call. CDR3 length: 13 amino acids. V lost 1 base to trimming and J lost 8 bases, with 11 bases between them. CDR1 is LGHNA and CDR2 is YNFKEQ in the germline V gene. CDR3 residues: CASSQGEGREAFF. CDR3 sequence (DNA): TGTGCCAGCAGCCAAGGGGAAGGCAGGGAAGCTTTCTTT.

The V and J genes are TRBV21-1 and TRBJ1-5. TRBV21-1 is an annotated pseudogene. The CDR3 length is 15 residues. The CDR3 DNA is TGTGCCAGCAGCAAATTGCGGTCGGGGAATCAGCCCCAGCATTTT. Protein sequence: CASSKLRSGNQPQHF.

J is TRBJ2-1 and V is TRBV12-5; D uncertain. The CDR3 runs 11 residues. Trimming pared 1 base from V and 10 bases from J, leaving 5 bases between. Germline loops: CDR1 LGHNT, CDR2 FRNRAP. As DNA, the CDR3 is TGTGCTAGTGGTTTGGGGGTAGAGCAGTTCTTC. This codes for CASGLGVEQFF.

This clone was seen a single time. The V gene is TRBV13, the J gene TRBJ1-1; tentative D call: TRBD1 (5 bases). The CDR3 has 16 residues. With 2 bases removed from V and 1 base from J, the gap between germline ends came to 14 bases. The germline CDR1 and CDR2 sequences are PRHDT and FYEKMQ (reference sequence). The DNA for the CDR3 is TGTGCCAGCAGCTTAACGGTTACAGGACCGAACACTGAAGCTTTCTTT. Translating gives CASSLTVTGPNTEAFF. Complete variable domain (other parts from reference TRBV13 and TRBJ1-1): AAGVIQSPRHLIKEKRETATLKCYPIPRHDTVYWYQQGPGQDPQFLISFYEKMQSDKGSIPDRFSAQQFSDYHSELNMSSLELGDSALYFCASSLTVTGPNTEAFFGQGTRLTVV.

The genes are TRBV5-1 and TRBJ2-1; TRBD2 matches at 8 bases. Germline V gene data show CDR1 as SGHRS and CDR2 as YFSETQ. V lost 4 bases, J lost 5 bases, and 8 bases stayed unmatched. CDR3 length equals 15 residues. CDR3 residues: CASSPPLAAHNEQFF. The CDR3 bases are TGCGCCAGCAGCCCCCCACTAGCGGCTCACAATGAGCAGTTCTTC.

J is TRBJ1-1 and V is TRBV7-9; D perhaps matches TRBD1 (5 bases). This CDR3 is 15 amino acids long. The V gene lost 1 base and the J gene lost 2 bases, with 11 bases spanning the gap. Germline lookup yields CDR1 SEHNR and CDR2 FQNEAQ (reference sequence). In DNA, the CDR3 is TGTGCCAGCAGCTTAGGGTGGGGGGACAACACTGAAGCTTTCTTT. Translation: CASSLGWGDNTEAFF.

The J gene is TRBJ2-3, the V gene TRBV7-9; D is perhaps TRBD1 or TRBD2 (5 bases each). V lost 2 bases, J lost 11 bases, and 11 bases lay in between. This CDR3 has 12 amino acids. In germline, CDR1 is SEHNR, CDR2 FQNEAQ (reference sequence). For the CDR3, the DNA is TGTGCCAGCAGCTTATGGGGCGCGGGGCAGTATTTT. Encoded protein: CASSLWGAGQYF. The full variable domain, completed using reference TRBV7-9 and TRBJ2-3, is DTGVSQNPRHKITKRGQNVTFRCDPISEHNRLYWYRQTLGQGPEFLTYFQNEAQLEKSRLLSDRFSAERPKGSFSTLEIQRTEQGDSAMYLCASSLWGAGQYFGPGTRLTVL.

V and J are TRBV30 and TRBJ2-1; D is undetermined. V dropped 1 base and J dropped 4 bases, with 11 bases sitting between them. The CDR3 runs to 14 residues. Germline V gives CDR1 GTSNPN, CDR2 SVGIG (reference sequence). CDR3 residues: CAWSGMTAYNEQFF. Here the CDR3 DNA reads TGTGCCTGGAGTGGGATGACGGCATACAATGAGCAGTTCTTC.

The rearrangement joins TRBV29-1 to TRBJ2-3, with 12 bases aligning to TRBD2. The CDR3 is 14 amino acids. CDR1 is SQVTM and CDR2 is ANQGSEA in the germline V gene. The J segment lost 4 bases and the V segment lost 4 bases, leaving 3 bases of the junction unmatched. This CDR3 is CSVASGRDADTQYF. CDR3 sequence (DNA): TGCAGCGTTGCTAGCGGGAGGGATGCAGATACGCAGTATTTT.

In DNA, the CDR3 is TGTGCCAGTAGTATAGGAACAGGGACTGAAGCTTTCTTT. Protein sequence: CASSIGTGTEAFF. The rearrangement joins TRBV19 to TRBJ1-1; possible D gene TRBD1, 6 bases. The CDR3 length is 13 residues. Germline V gene lookup returns CDR1 LNHDA and CDR2 SQIVND (reference sequence). Trimming left V 1 base short and J 5 bases short, with 8 bases between.

V is TRBV10-2 and J is TRBJ1-2; D not resolved. The V end was cut by 4 bases, the J end by 3 bases, with 15 bases between. Germline V CDR1 and CDR2: WSHSY, SAAADI. This CDR3 has 15 amino acids. CDR3 sequence: CASSGIRGSDYGYTF. DNA for the CDR3: TGCGCCAGCAGTGGAATCCGGGGTAGTGACTATGGCTACACCTTC.

The chain carries TRBV7-8 and TRBJ2-1, with 13 bases identical to TRBD2. With 2 bases clipped from V and 8 bases from J, the junction kept 6 bases outside the gene matches. Germline V gene lookup returns CDR1 SGHVS and CDR2 FQNEAQ. The CDR3 has 16 residues. This CDR3 is CASSLRTSGSLDEQFF. The CDR3 DNA sequence: TGTGCCAGCAGCTTAAGGACTAGCGGGAGTTTGGATGAGCAGTTCTTC. The full variable domain, in which reference TRBV7-8 and TRBJ2-1 provide the parts outside the CDR3, is GAGVSQSPRYKVAKRGQDVALRCDPISGHVSLFWYQQALGQGPEFLTYFQNEAQLDKSGLPSDRFFAERPEGSVSTLKIQRTQQEDSAVYLCASSLRTSGSLDEQFFGPGTRLTVL.

The rearrangement links TRBV7-8 to TRBJ2-2; TRBD2 matches 11 bases. The germline CDR1 and CDR2 sequences are SGHVS and FQNEAQ. This CDR3 region has 17 residues. The junction had 5 bases not matched to a gene; V was cut back by 5 bases and J by 0 bases. The chain's CDR3 is CASSPTGLAANTGELFF. The CDR3 nucleotides are TGTGCCAGCAGCCCCACGGGACTAGCGGCGAACACCGGGGAGCTGTTTTTT. The entire variable domain, with the rest obtained from reference TRBV7-8 and TRBJ2-2, is as follows: GAGVSQSPRYKVAKRGQDVALRCDPISGHVSLFWYQQALGQGPEFLTYFQNEAQLDKSGLPSDRFFAERPEGSVSTLKIQRTQQEDSAVYLCASSPTGLAANTGELFFGEGSRLTVL.

V usage is TRBV5-1 and J usage is TRBJ2-7; D ambiguous. Per the germline V gene, CDR1 is SGHRS and CDR2 is YFSETQ. The V gene lost 5 bases and the J gene lost 0 bases, with 15 bases spanning the gap. This CDR3 is 15 amino acids long. CDR3 nucleotides: TGCGCCAGCAGTTTTCTGGACGGTGGCTCCTACGAGCAGTACTTC. Protein: CASSFLDGGSYEQYF.

The chain links TRBV9 to TRBJ2-1; 13 bases fit TRBD2. Germline V gene sequence: CDR1 SGDLS, CDR2 YYNGEE. This CDR3 region has 17 residues. J gave up 5 bases and V 4 bases, and 9 bases lay outside the gene matches. The CDR3 DNA reads TGTGCCAGCAGCCTACGGACTAGCGGGGGCCGAAACAATGAGCAGTTCTTC. This gives the protein CASSLRTSGGRNNEQFF. Supplemented by reference TRBV9 and TRBJ2-1, the full variable domain reads DSGVTQTPKHLITATGQRVTLRCSPRSGDLSVYWYQQSLDQGLQFLIQYYNGEERAKGNILERFSAQQFPDLHSELNLSSLELGDSALYFCASSLRTSGGRNNEQFFGPGTRLTVL.

Details on this clone: The sample holds other DNA sequences that translate to the same CDR3. The V gene is TRBV19, the J gene TRBJ2-7; D unclear. V lost 5 bases and J 0 bases, leaving 5 bases between the germline ends. The germline CDR1 and CDR2 sequences are LNHDA and SQIVND (reference sequence). The CDR3 consists of 12 residues. The CDR3 reads CASSQSSYEQYF. The CDR3 DNA reads TGTGCCAGTAGTCAGAGCTCCTACGAGCAGTACTTC.

There are a few counts of this clone. The chain uses TRBV7-9 and TRBJ2-3; TRBD1 agrees at 7 bases. Trimming at V came to 2 bases and at J to 2 bases, leaving 10 bases not matched to a gene. Germline V lookup: CDR1 SEHNR, CDR2 FQNEAQ (reference sequence). The CDR3 contains 17 residues. CDR3 sequence: CASSLPRTGAPTDTQYF. The CDR3 coding sequence is TGTGCCAGCAGCTTACCTCGGACAGGTGCACCCACAGATACGCAGTATTTT.

The chain joins TRBV28 to TRBJ2-7; tentatively, D is TRBD1 or TRBD2 (5 bases each). The CDR3 totals 12 residues. Germline V gene lookup returns CDR1 MDHEN and CDR2 SYDVKM. The V gene lost 5 bases and the J gene lost 2 bases, with 7 bases spanning the gap. This CDR3 reads CASSRDAYEQYF. In DNA form, the CDR3 reads TGTGCCAGCAGTCGGGACGCCTACGAGCAGTACTTC.

This sequence joins TRBV7-2 and TRBJ1-4; D possibly corresponds to TRBD1 (5 bases). CDR3 length: 11 amino acids. Germline V gives CDR1 SGHTA, CDR2 FQGNSA. Trimming took 10 bases from V and 8 from J, leaving 11 bases between them. The CDR3 sequence is CATSGGEKLFF. CDR3 coding DNA: TGTGCCACCTCGGGGGGGGAAAAACTGTTTTTT.

This clone is a singleton in its sample. The chain is built from TRBV11-2 and TRBJ2-3, with D unclear. Germline V lookup: CDR1 SGHAT, CDR2 FQNNGV. The CDR3 runs to 11 residues. The germline V and J ends were trimmed by 5 bases and 2 bases, with 2 bases remaining between them. Here the CDR3 reads CASSATDTQYF. DNA of the CDR3: TGTGCCAGCAGCGCCACAGATACGCAGTATTTT.

The V call is TRBV18, the J call TRBJ2-5, with D possibly matching TRBD1 (5 bases). The CDR3 contains 14 residues. V shed 1 base and J shed 4 bases, with 10 bases lying between them. Germline V gives CDR1 KGHSH, CDR2 LQKENI. In DNA, the CDR3 is TGTGCCAGCTCACCACTTTTAGGGGTAGAGACCCAGTACTTC. Residues: CASSPLLGVETQYF.

The rearrangement links TRBV7-6 to TRBJ2-7, with 14 bases aligning to TRBD2. CDR3 size: 15 residues. Germline V gives CDR1 SGHVS, CDR2 FNYEAQ. Trimming removed 5 bases from V and 5 bases from J; junction bases left unmatched: 5. In nucleotides, the CDR3 is TGTGCCAGCAGCCGGGGACTAGCGGGGGAAAACGAGCAGTACTTC. Translation: CASSRGLAGENEQYF.

The V call is TRBV2, the J call TRBJ2-7; possibly TRBD2 for D (5 bases). This CDR3 is built from 16 residues. Germline CDR1 reads SNHLY; CDR2 reads FYNNEI. Trimming cost V 4 bases and J 0 bases, with 16 bases left between them. This chain's CDR3 is CASSVPPQRISYEQYF. CDR3 nucleotide sequence: TGTGCCAGCAGTGTCCCCCCCCAGCGGATCTCCTACGAGCAGTACTTC.

This chain links TRBV7-9 with TRBJ1-1; 9 nucleotides align to TRBD1. V shed 5 bases, J shed 8 bases, and the junction held 9 bases outside the gene matches. Germline V CDR1 and CDR2: SEHNR, FQNEAQ (reference sequence). There are 14 residues in the CDR3. CDR3 loop: CASSPKDRGVEAFF. CDR3 nucleotide sequence: TGTGCCAGCAGCCCTAAGGACAGGGGAGTAGAAGCTTTCTTT. The entire variable domain, with the rest obtained from reference TRBV7-9 and TRBJ1-1, is as follows: DTGVSQNPRHKITKRGQNVTFRCDPISEHNRLYWYRQTLGQGPEFLTYFQNEAQLEKSRLLSDRFSAERPKGSFSTLEIQRTEQGDSAMYLCASSPKDRGVEAFFGQGTRLTVV.

The chain joins TRBV30 to TRBJ1-3; D might be TRBD1 (6 bases). CDR1 is GTSNPN, CDR2 SVGIG, per germline (reference sequence). This CDR3 spans 13 amino acids. V lost 2 bases and J 8 bases, leaving 13 bases between the germline ends. CDR3 protein: CAWSLDSGDTIYF. The CDR3 DNA reads TGTGCCTGGAGTCTGGACAGTGGCGACACCATATATTTT.

This chain connects TRBV20-1 to TRBJ1-1, with a possible D match to TRBD1 (5 bases). Between the trimmed V and J ends, which lost 6 bases and 4 bases, there was a span of 9 bases. The CDR3 is 11 amino acids. Germline-derived CDR1 and CDR2 are DFQATT and SNEGSKA (reference sequence). The CDR3 protein is CSALGVTEAFF. The DNA for the CDR3 is TGCAGTGCGCTAGGGGTCACTGAAGCTTTCTTT.

This chain connects TRBV9 to TRBJ2-1, with D hard to call. V lost 7 bases and J lost 14, with 13 bases in between. The CDR3 totals 10 residues. Germline CDR1 reads SGDLS; CDR2 reads YYNGEE. CDR3 in DNA: TGTGCCAGCGGCCTCGGACCCGAGTTCTTC. Protein: CASGLGPEFF.

The V gene is TRBV5-6, the J gene TRBJ2-5; TRBD2 matches at 10 bases. The V gene end was trimmed by 2 bases and the J gene end by 4 bases; junction bases not matched to a gene: 11. The CDR3 contains 17 residues. The germline V gene has CDR1 SGHDT and CDR2 YYEEEE. The CDR3 is CASSFRIAGGSGETQYF. For the CDR3, the DNA is TGTGCCAGCAGCTTCCGGATAGCGGGAGGTTCCGGAGAGACCCAGTACTTC.

The CDR3 sequence is CAWKGYSGDRLPTDTQYF. CDR3 DNA sequence: TGTGCCTGGAAGGGCTATAGCGGGGACCGGCTACCCACAGATACGCAGTATTTT. The chain combines TRBV30 with TRBJ2-3; TRBD2 agrees at 8 bases. With V trimmed by 4 bases and J by 2 bases, 17 bases remained unmatched. The CDR3 runs 18 residues. Germline V CDR1 and CDR2: GTSNPN, SVGIG (reference sequence).

V usage is TRBV19 and J usage is TRBJ1-1; D call uncertain. Germline assignment: CDR1 LNHDA and CDR2 SQIVND (reference sequence). V was pared by 8 bases and J by 3 bases, with 10 bases between. CDR3 length: 12 amino acids. The CDR3 DNA sequence: TGTGCCAGTCGTCCAAAGCACACTGAAGCTTTCTTT. Its protein is CASRPKHTEAFF.